This T cell receptor (beta chain) was identified during a study of preoperative IRX-2 immunotherapy in early breast cancer. Generated by immunoSEQ multiplex PCR, the TCRdb table keeps only in-frame clones and is missing some. The sample has 40,000 to 50,000 clones, about 80% seen once. This sample's treatment: preoperative locoregional IRX-2 cytokine immunotherapy. This phase Ib study tested locoregional IRX-2 cytokine immunotherapy given before surgery. Per the germline V gene, CDR1 is KGHSH and CDR2 is LQKENI. The germline V and J ends were trimmed by 10 bases and 4 bases, with 12 bases remaining between them. The CDR3 spans 12 residues.

The rearrangement links TRBV18 to TRBJ2-3; D is perhaps TRBD1 (6 bases). Material: tumor tissue, obtained after IRX-2 immunotherapy. This TCR was sampled from a human donor with breast cancer. The CDR3 nucleotides read TGTGCCACCGTGGACAGTTCAGATACGCAGTATTTT. It translates to CATVDSSDTQYF.